This TCR beta chain is from a study of blood T cell repertoires in COVID-19. Study-level background: PBMCs, B-cell-depleted T cells, or T cells were the source of the cDNA or gDNA that made up the material.

The V end was cut by 1 base, the J end by 0 bases, with 11 bases between. The CDR3 loop spans 15 amino acids. Germline loops: CDR1 SGHKS, CDR2 YYEKEE (reference sequence). This clone was detected only a few times. TCRdb keeps only in-frame clones here, not all; method: immunoSEQ multiplex PCR. The sample includes under 200,000 clones, roughly 80% of them seen just once. The receptor comes from a man aged 45-65 years who had recovered from COVID-19. Sequenced material: PBMCs or T cells enriched from blood (not recorded which). This chain links TRBV5-5 with TRBJ2-7; tentatively, D is TRBD1 (5 bases). The CDR3 sequence is CASSLSPGPSYEQYF. In DNA, the CDR3 is TGTGCCAGCAGCTTGTCCCCAGGGCCCTCCTACGAGCAGTACTTC.